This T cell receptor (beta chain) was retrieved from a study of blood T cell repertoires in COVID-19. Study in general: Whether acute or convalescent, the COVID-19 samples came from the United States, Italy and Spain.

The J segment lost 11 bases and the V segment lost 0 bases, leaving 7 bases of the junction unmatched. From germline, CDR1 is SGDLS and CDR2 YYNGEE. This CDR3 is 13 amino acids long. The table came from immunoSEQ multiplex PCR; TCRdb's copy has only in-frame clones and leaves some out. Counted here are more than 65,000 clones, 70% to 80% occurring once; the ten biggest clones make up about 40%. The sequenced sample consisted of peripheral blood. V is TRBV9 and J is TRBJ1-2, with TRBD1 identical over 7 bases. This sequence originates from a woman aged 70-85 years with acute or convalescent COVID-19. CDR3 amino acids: CASSVDLGQRYTF. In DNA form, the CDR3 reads TGTGCCAGCAGCGTAGATCTGGGACAGCGATACACCTTC.